Listed below are T cell receptor beta chains from one sample, sequenced in a study of shared clonotypes between healthy human individuals. Produced via immunoSEQ multiplex PCR; TCRdb's table is partial and in-frame only. Found here are roughly 2,300,000 clones, about nine tenths of them singletons; the top ten hold about 0.36%. The sample was naive CD4+ T cells from PBMCs. The receptors were gathered from a man younger than 30 in good health. Some clones in this sample may be carry-over from other donors' samples. Each CDR3 is given with its conserved first and last residue. D genes are given only for firm matches. Clone size, where shown, is once, few, many, or a class for clones that have expanded.

j_call clone_size v_call d_call cdr3_aa cdr3_nt
TRBJ2-2 once TRBV6-6 - CASSYSPRETGELFF TGTGCCAGCAGTTACTCACCCCGAGAGACCGGGGAGCTGTTTTTT
TRBJ2-3 - TRBV18 - CASSPLGGGYTDTQYF TGTGCCAGCTCACCCTTGGGGGGGGGCTACACAGATACGCAGTATTTT
TRBJ2-2 - TRBV28 - CASSLYKQGFLVPGELFF TGTGCCAGCAGCTTATACAAACAGGGTTTTTTGGTTCCCGGGGAGCTGTTTTTT
TRBJ2-2 - TRBV5-1 TRBD1 CASSLAGTGSTGANTGELFF TGCGCCAGCAGCTTGGCGGGAACGGGGTCGACAGGGGCGAACACCGGGGAGCTGTTTTTT
TRBJ2-7 - TRBV6-1 TRBD1 CASRVGQIYEQYF TGTGCCAGCAGAGTGGGACAGATCTACGAGCAGTACTTC
TRBJ2-5 - TRBV7-6 - CASSSRRQETQYF TGTGCCAGCAGCTCCCGACGGCAAGAGACCCAGTACTTC
TRBJ2-1 - TRBV7-3 TRBD1 CASSPQRGPRYNEQFF TGTGCCAGCAGCCCCCAAAGGGGGCCTCGGTACAATGAGCAGTTCTTC
TRBJ2-7 - TRBV28 TRBD1 CASRSSPGTGWRGNYEQYF TGTGCCAGCAGATCTAGTCCCGGGACAGGGTGGCGGGGGAATTACGAGCAGTACTTC
TRBJ2-7 - TRBV28 - CASNRLYYEQYF TGTGCCAGCAATAGGCTGTACTACGAGCAGTACTTC
TRBJ2-7 once TRBV28 - CASSLPIDGYEQYF TGTGCCAGCAGTTTACCCATCGACGGTTACGAGCAGTACTTC
TRBJ2-5 - TRBV28 TRBD1 CASSSQGAQQETQYF TGTGCCAGCAGTTCACAGGGGGCCCAGCAAGAGACCCAGTACTTC
TRBJ2-1 - TRBV5-4 - CASSSRDIGSGEQFF TGTGCCAGCAGCTCGCGGGACATCGGAAGTGGTGAGCAGTTCTTC
TRBJ2-7 - TRBV28 - CASSRVSYEQYF TGTGCCAGCAGCCGGGTTTCCTACGAGCAGTACTTC
TRBJ1-2 - TRBV19 TRBD1 CASADRAKGYTF TGTGCCAGTGCGGACAGGGCCAAGGGCTACACCTTC
TRBJ2-7 - TRBV19 - CASSTRTRNYEQYF TGTGCCAGTAGTACGCGCACACGAAACTACGAGCAGTACTTC
TRBJ1-2 - TRBV4-2 - CASSQGGGGYTF TGTGCCAGCAGCCAAGGAGGGGGTGGCTACACCTTC
TRBJ1-2 - TRBV7-8 - CASSTSGINYGYTF TGTGCCAGCAGCACTAGTGGGATTAACTATGGCTACACCTTC
TRBJ1-3 - TRBV6-5 - CASSSRDLDPGNTIYF TGTGCCAGCAGTTCCCGGGACCTTGATCCTGGAAACACCATATATTTT
TRBJ1-1 - TRBV5-1 - CASSLGDLRNTEAFF TGCGCCAGCAGCTTGGGGGACCTAAGGAACACTGAAGCTTTCTTT
TRBJ1-1 - TRBV5-1 - CASSLGLLAEPGGTEAFF TGCGCCAGCAGCTTGGGTCTTCTCGCAGAACCCGGGGGCACTGAAGCTTTCTTT
TRBJ1-3 - TRBV9 - CASTGGNTIYF TGTGCCAGTACTGGTGGAAACACCATATATTTT
TRBJ2-2 - TRBV7-9 - CASSLAGRGTGELFF TGTGCCAGCAGCTTAGCGGGCCGGGGCACCGGGGAGCTGTTTTTT
TRBJ1-3 - TRBV11-2 TRBD1 CASSLGQKNTIYF TGTGCCAGCAGCTTGGGACAGAAAAACACCATATATTTT
TRBJ1-1 - TRBV6-5 TRBD1 CASTPGGWSTEAFF TGTGCCAGCACCCCAGGGGGCTGGAGCACTGAAGCTTTCTTT
TRBJ1-2 - TRBV28 - CASSPPPGQLRGYTF TGTGCCAGCAGTCCACCGCCGGGACAATTGAGGGGCTACACCTTC
TRBJ2-5 - TRBV6-5 - CASSLNSETQYF TGTGCCAGCAGTCTAAATTCCGAGACCCAGTACTTC
TRBJ2-7 - TRBV28 - CASSSLGTLSAVYEQYF TGTGCCAGCAGTTCCCTCGGGACACTCTCTGCGGTATACGAGCAGTACTTC
TRBJ1-1 - TRBV9 - CASSPQTDPSTEAFF TGTGCCAGCAGCCCACAGACAGACCCGAGCACTGAAGCTTTCTTT
TRBJ1-1 once TRBV28 TRBD1 CASSLWVGQENTEAFF TGTGCCAGCAGTTTATGGGTTGGACAGGAGAACACTGAAGCTTTCTTT
TRBJ2-7 - TRBV19 - CASSIVKGYEQYF TGTGCCAGTAGTATAGTTAAGGGTTACGAGCAGTACTTC
TRBJ1-2 - TRBV6-6 TRBD1 CASSYSQGGYGYTF TGTGCCAGCAGTTACTCCCAGGGGGGGTATGGCTACACCTTC
TRBJ2-1 - TRBV18 - CASSPSSSYNEQFF TGTGCCAGCTCACCATCCTCCTCCTACAATGAGCAGTTCTTC
TRBJ2-2 once TRBV19 - CASSIRPGTGELFF TGTGCCAGTAGTATAAGGCCCGGTACCGGGGAGCTGTTTTTT
TRBJ2-5 - TRBV29-1 TRBD1 CSVDRGRRETQYF TGCAGCGTGGACAGGGGGCGCAGAGAGACCCAGTACTTC
TRBJ2-7 - TRBV4-1 TRBD2 CASSPRASSGKDRLSYEQYF TGCGCCAGCAGCCCCCGGGCGTCTAGCGGGAAGGATAGACTCTCCTACGAGCAGTACTTC
TRBJ1-2 - TRBV6-1 - CASSDSAAGSNYGYTF TGTGCCAGCAGTGATTCTGCGGCAGGGTCTAACTATGGCTACACCTTC
TRBJ2-5 once TRBV28 TRBD2 CASSLRGAGGETQYF TGTGCCAGCAGTTTAAGGGGAGCGGGGGGAGAGACCCAGTACTTC
TRBJ2-1 - TRBV9 TRBD2 CASSVTGGSYNEQFF TGTGCCAGCAGCGTTACGGGAGGATCCTACAATGAGCAGTTCTTC
TRBJ2-2 - TRBV29-1 - CSVEVGQGTGELFF TGCAGCGTTGAAGTGGGGCAGGGCACCGGGGAGCTGTTTTTT
TRBJ1-5 - TRBV6-1 - CASSDLFRGSQPQHF TGTGCCAGCAGTGATCTTTTTCGGGGGAGTCAGCCCCAGCATTTT
TRBJ2-2 - TRBV9 - CASSVGYSDTGELFF TGTGCCAGCAGCGTAGGCTATTCAGACACCGGGGAGCTGTTTTTT
TRBJ2-3 - TRBV9 - CASSVGAGTSTDTQYF TGTGCCAGCAGCGTAGGGGCGGGCACTAGCACAGATACGCAGTATTTT
TRBJ2-2 - TRBV6-5 - CASIGSGELFF TGTGCCAGCATAGGGTCCGGGGAGCTGTTTTTT
TRBJ1-4 - TRBV7-2 - CASRGPGQEKLFF TGTGCCAGCAGGGGGCCGGGACAAGAAAAACTGTTTTTT
TRBJ2-5 - TRBV19 - CASSARFQETQYF TGTGCCAGTAGTGCCCGATTCCAAGAGACCCAGTACTTC
TRBJ2-1 - TRBV28 TRBD2 CASSLLGGRAKGEQFF TGTGCCAGCAGTTTATTGGGCGGGAGGGCCAAGGGAGAGCAGTTCTTC
TRBJ1-5 - TRBV30 - CAWSAASGFTDQPQHF TGTGCCTGGAGTGCGGCGTCGGGTTTTACGGACCAGCCCCAGCATTTT
TRBJ2-1 - TRBV7-9 - CASSLGGGGYNEQFF TGTGCCAGCAGCTTAGGCGGGGGCGGCTACAATGAGCAGTTCTTC
TRBJ2-7 - TRBV6-1 TRBD1 CATDLGQGALGQYF TGTGCCACAGATCTGGGACAGGGGGCGTTGGGGCAGTACTTC
TRBJ1-2 - TRBV7-6 TRBD1 CASSSPGTGYGYTF TGTGCCAGCAGCTCGCCGGGGACAGGATATGGCTACACCTTC